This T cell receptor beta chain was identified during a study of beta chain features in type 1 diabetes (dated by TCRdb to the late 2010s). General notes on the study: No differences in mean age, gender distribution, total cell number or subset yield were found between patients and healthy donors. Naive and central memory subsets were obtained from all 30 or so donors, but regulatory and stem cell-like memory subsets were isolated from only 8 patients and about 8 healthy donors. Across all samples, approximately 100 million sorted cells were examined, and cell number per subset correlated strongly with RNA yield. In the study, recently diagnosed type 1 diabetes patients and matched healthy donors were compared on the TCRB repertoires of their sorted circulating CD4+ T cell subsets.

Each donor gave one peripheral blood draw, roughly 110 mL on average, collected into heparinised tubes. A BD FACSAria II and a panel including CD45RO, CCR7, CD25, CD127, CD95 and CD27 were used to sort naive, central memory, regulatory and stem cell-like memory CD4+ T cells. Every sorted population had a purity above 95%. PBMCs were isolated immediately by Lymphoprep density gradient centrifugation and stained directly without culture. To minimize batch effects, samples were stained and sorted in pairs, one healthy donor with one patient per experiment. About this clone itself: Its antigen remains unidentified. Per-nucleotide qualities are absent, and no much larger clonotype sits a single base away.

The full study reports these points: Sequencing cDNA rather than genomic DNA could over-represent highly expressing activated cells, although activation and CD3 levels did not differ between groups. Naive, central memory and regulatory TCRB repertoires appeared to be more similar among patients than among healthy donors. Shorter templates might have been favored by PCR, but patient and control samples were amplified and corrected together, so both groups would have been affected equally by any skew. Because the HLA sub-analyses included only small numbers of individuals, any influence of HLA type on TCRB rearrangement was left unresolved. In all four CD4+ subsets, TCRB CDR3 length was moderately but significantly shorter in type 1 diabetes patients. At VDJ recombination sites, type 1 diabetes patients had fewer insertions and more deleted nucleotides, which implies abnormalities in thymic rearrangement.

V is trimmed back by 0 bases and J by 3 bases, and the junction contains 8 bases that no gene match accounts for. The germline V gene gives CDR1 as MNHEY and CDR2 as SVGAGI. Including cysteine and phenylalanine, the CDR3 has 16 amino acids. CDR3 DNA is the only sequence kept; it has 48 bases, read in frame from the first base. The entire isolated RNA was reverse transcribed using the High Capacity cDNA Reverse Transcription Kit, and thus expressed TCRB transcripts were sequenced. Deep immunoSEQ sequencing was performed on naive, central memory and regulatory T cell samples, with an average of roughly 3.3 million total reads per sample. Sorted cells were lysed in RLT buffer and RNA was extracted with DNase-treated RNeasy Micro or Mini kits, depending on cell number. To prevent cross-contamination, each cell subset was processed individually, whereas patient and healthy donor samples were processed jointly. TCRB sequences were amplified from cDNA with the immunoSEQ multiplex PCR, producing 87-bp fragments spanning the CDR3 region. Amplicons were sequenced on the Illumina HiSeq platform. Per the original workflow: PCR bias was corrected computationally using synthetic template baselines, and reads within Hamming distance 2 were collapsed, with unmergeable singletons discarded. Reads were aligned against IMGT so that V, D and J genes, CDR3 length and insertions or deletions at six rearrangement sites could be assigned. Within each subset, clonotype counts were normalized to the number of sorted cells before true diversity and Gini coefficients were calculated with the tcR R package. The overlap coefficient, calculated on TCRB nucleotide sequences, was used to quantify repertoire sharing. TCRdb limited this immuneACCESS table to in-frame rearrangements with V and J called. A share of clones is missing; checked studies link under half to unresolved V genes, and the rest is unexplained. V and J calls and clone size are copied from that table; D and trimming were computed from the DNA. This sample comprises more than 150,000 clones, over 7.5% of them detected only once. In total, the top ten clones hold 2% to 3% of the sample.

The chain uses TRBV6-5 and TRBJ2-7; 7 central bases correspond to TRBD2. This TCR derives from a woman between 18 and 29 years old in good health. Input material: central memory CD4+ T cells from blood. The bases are TGTGCCAGCAGTTACTCGTCGGCTAGCGGATTCTACGAGCAGTACTTC. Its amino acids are CASSYSSASGFYEQYF.